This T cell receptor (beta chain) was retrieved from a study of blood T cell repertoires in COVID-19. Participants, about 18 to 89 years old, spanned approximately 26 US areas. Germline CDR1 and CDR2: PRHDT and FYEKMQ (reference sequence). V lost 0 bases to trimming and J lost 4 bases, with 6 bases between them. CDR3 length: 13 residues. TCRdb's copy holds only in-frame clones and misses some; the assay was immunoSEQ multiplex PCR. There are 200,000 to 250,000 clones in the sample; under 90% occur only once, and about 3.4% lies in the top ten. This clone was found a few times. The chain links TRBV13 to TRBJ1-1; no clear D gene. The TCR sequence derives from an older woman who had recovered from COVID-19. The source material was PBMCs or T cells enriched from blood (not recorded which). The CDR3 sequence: CASSLGGVTEAFF. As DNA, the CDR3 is TGTGCCAGCAGCTTAGGGGGAGTCACTGAAGCTTTCTTT.